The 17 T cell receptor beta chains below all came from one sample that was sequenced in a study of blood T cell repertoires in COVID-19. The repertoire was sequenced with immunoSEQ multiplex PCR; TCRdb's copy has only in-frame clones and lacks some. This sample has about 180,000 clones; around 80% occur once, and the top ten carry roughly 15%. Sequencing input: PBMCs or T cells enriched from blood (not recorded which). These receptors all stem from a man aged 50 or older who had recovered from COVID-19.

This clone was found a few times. As DNA, the CDR3 is TGTGCCAGTGGACAGGGGGAAAATTCACCCCTCCACTTT. This sequence encodes CASGQGENSPLHF. The V gene is TRBV2, the J gene TRBJ1-6, with TRBD1 matching over 10 bases. The CDR3 runs to 13 residues. V was pared by 9 bases and J by 7 bases, with 3 bases of the junction left unmatched. CDR1 is SNHLY, CDR2 FYNNEI, per germline.

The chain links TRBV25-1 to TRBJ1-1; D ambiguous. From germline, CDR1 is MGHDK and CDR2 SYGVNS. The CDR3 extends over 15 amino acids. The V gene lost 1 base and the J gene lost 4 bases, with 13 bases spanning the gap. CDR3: CASSESINLGTEAFF. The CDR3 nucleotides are TGTGCCAGCAGTGAATCAATTAACCTCGGCACTGAAGCTTTCTTT.

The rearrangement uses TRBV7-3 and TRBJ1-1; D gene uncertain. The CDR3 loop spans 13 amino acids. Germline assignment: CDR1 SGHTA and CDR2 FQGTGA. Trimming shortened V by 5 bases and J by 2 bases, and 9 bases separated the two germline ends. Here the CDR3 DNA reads TGTGCCAGCAGCGGCGACACAAACACTGAAGCTTTCTTT. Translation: CASSGDTNTEAFF.

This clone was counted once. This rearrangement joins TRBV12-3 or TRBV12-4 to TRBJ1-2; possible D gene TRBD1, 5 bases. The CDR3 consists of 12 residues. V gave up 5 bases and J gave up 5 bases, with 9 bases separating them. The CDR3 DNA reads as TGTGCCAGCAGTCGGGGGGGTTATGGCTACACCTTC. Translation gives CASSRGGYGYTF.

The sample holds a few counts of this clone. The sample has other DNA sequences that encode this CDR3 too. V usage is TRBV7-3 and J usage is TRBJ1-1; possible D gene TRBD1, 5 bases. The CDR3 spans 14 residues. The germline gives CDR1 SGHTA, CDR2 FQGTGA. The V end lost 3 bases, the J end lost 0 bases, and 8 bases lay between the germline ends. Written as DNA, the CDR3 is TGTGCCAGCAGCTTCGCAGGGATGAACACTGAAGCTTTCTTT. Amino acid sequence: CASSFAGMNTEAFF.

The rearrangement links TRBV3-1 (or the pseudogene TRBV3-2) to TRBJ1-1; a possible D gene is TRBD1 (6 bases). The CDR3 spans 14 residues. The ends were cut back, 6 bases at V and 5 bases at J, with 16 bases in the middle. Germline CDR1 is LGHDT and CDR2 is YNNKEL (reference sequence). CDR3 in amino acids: CASRETGYGTEAFF. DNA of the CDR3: TGTGCCAGCAGGGAGACAGGTTATGGGACTGAAGCTTTCTTT.

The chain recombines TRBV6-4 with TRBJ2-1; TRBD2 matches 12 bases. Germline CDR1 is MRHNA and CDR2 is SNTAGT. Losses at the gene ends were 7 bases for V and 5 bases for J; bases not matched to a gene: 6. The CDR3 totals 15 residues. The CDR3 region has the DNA TGTGCCAGCAATAGACTAGCGGGGGAGAACAATGAGCAGTTCTTC. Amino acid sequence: CASNRLAGENNEQFF.

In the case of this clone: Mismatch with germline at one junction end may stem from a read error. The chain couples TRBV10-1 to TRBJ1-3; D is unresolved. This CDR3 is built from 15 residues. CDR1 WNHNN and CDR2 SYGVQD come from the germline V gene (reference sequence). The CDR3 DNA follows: TGCGCCAGCAGCGAGTCGGGGAGCTCTGGAAACACCATATATTTT. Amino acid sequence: CASSESGSSGNTIYF.

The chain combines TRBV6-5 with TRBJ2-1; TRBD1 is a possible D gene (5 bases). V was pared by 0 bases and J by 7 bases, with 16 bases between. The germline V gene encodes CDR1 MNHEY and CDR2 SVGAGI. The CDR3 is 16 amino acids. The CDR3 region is CASSYSGPSAGNEQFF. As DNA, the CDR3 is TGTGCCAGCAGTTACTCGGGGCCGTCGGCCGGGAATGAGCAGTTCTTC.

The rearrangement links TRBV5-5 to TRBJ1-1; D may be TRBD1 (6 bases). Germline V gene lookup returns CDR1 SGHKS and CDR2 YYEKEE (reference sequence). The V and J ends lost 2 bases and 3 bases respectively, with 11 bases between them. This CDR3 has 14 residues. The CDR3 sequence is CASSLQGVDTEAFF. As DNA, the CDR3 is TGTGCCAGCAGCTTACAGGGAGTCGACACTGAAGCTTTCTTT.

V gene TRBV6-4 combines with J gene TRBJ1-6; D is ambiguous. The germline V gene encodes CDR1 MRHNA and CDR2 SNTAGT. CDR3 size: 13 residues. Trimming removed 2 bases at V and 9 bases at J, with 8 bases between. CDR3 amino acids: CASSDSVGSPLHF. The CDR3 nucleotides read TGTGCCAGCAGTGACAGCGTAGGTTCACCCCTCCACTTT.

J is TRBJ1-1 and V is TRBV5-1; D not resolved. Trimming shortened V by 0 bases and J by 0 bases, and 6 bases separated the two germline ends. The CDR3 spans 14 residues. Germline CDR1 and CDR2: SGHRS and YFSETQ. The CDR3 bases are TGCGCCAGCAGCTTGGAGCCGGTGAACACTGAAGCTTTCTTT. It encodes CASSLEPVNTEAFF.

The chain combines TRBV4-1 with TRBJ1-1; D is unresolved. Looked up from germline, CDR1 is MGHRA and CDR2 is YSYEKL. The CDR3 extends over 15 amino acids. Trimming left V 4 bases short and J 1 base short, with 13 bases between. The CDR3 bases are TGCGCCAGCAGCCCGCTCCCCTCAGGGAACACTGAAGCTTTCTTT. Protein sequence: CASSPLPSGNTEAFF.

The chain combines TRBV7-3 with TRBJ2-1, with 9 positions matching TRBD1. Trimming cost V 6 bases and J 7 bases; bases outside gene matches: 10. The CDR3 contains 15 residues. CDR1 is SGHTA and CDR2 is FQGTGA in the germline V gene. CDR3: CASSRGTGFTNEQFF. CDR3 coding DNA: TGTGCCAGCAGTCGAGGGACAGGGTTTACGAATGAGCAGTTCTTC.

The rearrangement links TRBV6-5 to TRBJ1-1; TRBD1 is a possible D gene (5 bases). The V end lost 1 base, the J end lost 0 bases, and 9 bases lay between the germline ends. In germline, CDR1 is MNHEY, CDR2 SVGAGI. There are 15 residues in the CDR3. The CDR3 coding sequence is TGTGCCAGCAGTTACTACGGCAGGGTGAACACTGAAGCTTTCTTT. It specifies CASSYYGRVNTEAFF.

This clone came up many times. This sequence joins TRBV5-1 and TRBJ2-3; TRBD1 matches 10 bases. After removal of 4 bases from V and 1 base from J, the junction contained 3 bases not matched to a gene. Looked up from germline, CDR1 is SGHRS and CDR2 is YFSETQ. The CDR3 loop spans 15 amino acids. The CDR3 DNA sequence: TGCGCCAGCAGCGTCGGGACAGGGGGCACAGATACGCAGTATTTT. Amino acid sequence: CASSVGTGGTDTQYF.

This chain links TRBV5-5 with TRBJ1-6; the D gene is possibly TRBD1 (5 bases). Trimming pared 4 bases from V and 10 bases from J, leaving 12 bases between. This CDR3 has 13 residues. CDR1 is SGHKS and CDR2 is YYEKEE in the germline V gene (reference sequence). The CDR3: CASSSGTNSPLHF. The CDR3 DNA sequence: TGTGCCAGCAGCAGCGGGACCAACTCACCCCTCCACTTT.